One sample yielded the 17 T cell receptor beta chains listed below, sequenced in a study of T cells in Graves' hyperthyroidism and ophthalmopathy. Researchers amplified the TCR beta CDR3 regions from RNA transcripts. During a first-round RT-PCR of the TCR CDR3, the HTBI primer set was used. TCRdb ran MiXCR on the multiplex PCR reads and lists one entry per CDR3 protein. The sample has 200,000 to 250,000 distinct CDR3 sequences, around 25% seen once; the top ten hold approximately 35%. Sequenced: blood. The receptor set was obtained from a woman aged 40-49 years with Graves' ophthalmopathy.

The rearrangement uses TRBV6-1 and TRBJ2-2, with a weak D call TRBD1 (5 bases). Trimming removed 6 bases at V and 2 bases at J, with 10 bases between. CDR3 size: 14 residues. Germline V CDR1 and CDR2: MNHNS, SASEGT. The CDR3 loop is CASRRQINTGELFF. The CDR3 DNA is TGTGCCAGCAGGAGACAGATCAACACCGGGGAGCTGTTTTTT.

This clonotype came up many times. The chain carries TRBV12-3 or TRBV12-4 and TRBJ2-7, with D possibly being TRBD2 (6 bases). Trimming took 6 bases from V and 1 from J, leaving 16 bases between them. The CDR3 length is 15 residues. The CDR3 DNA reads TGTGCCAGCAGACTCTCCGGGACTGGATCCTACGAGCAGTACTTC. Its translation is CASRLSGTGSYEQYF.

This clonotype was seen a few times. The chain combines TRBV5-8 with TRBJ2-7, with 7 bases lining up with TRBD2. Germline V lookup: CDR1 SGHTS, CDR2 YDEGEE. The CDR3 covers 15 residues. V was pared by 6 bases and J by 2 bases, with 11 bases of the junction left unmatched. DNA for the CDR3: TGTGCCAGCACTTTCTCCGGGACTACCACCTACGAGCAGTACTTC. The encoded protein is CASTFSGTTTYEQYF.

Many counts were recorded for this clonotype. J is TRBJ1-5 and V is TRBV19; no clear D. Germline V gives CDR1 LNHDA, CDR2 SQIVND (reference sequence). V lost 10 bases to trimming and J lost 0 bases, with 10 bases between them. CDR3 length: 13 residues. The CDR3 region is CATTGNSNQPQHF. The CDR3 DNA follows: TGTGCCACTACGGGGAATAGCAATCAGCCCCAGCATTTT.

This clonotype was found many times. The rearrangement uses TRBV27 and TRBJ2-7; 7 nucleotides align to TRBD1. The CDR3 totals 15 residues. V shed 2 bases and J 1 base; nucleotides not matched to a gene: 5. CDR1 is MNHEY, CDR2 SMNVEV, per germline (reference sequence). CDR3 amino acids: CASSLPGQQSYEQYF. The CDR3 coding sequence is TGTGCCAGCAGTTTACCGGGACAGCAATCCTACGAGCAGTACTTC.

There are a few counts of this clonotype. The chain carries TRBV20-1 and TRBJ2-5; 12 bases are a match to TRBD2. The CDR3 runs to 17 residues. V was pared by 0 bases and J by 1 base, with 6 bases of the junction left unmatched. In germline, CDR1 is DFQATT, CDR2 SNEGSKA (reference sequence). The CDR3: CSARDPASGRGQETQYF. The CDR3 DNA is TGCAGTGCTAGAGATCCGGCTAGCGGGAGGGGCCAAGAGACCCAGTACTTC.

This rearrangement joins TRBV28 to TRBJ2-2, with TRBD2 matching over 7 bases. With 11 bases clipped from V and 2 bases from J, the junction kept 5 bases outside the gene matches. This CDR3 comprises 13 residues. Per germline, CDR1 MDHEN and CDR2 SYDVKM. The CDR3 region has the DNA TGTGCCGGGAGGGACCTAAACACCGGGGAGCTGTTTTTT. It encodes CAGRDLNTGELFF.

This clonotype was picked up many times. The rearrangement uses TRBV6-1 and TRBJ2-5, with TRBD1 identical over 7 bases. The trim removed 6 bases at V and 5 bases at J, leaving 18 bases unmatched. CDR3 length equals 17 residues. The germline CDR1 and CDR2 sequences are MNHNS and SASEGT. The CDR3 loop is CASRPTPDRAVRETQYF. The CDR3 DNA reads TGTGCCAGCAGACCCACACCTGACAGGGCAGTCAGGGAGACCCAGTACTTC.

CDR3: CASSVAQLAGVAEQYF. DNA of the CDR3: TGTGCCAGCAGCGTAGCACAGCTAGCGGGAGTCGCGGAGCAGTACTTC. J is TRBJ2-7 and V is TRBV9, with 10 bases fitting TRBD2. Trimming took 0 bases from V and 7 from J; bases not matched to a gene: 10. This CDR3 is 16 amino acids long. CDR1 is SGDLS and CDR2 is YYNGEE in the germline V gene.

This clonotype occurred many times. The rearrangement uses TRBV11-3 and TRBJ2-3, with TRBD2 matching over 8 bases. The V gene's germline CDR1 is SGHNT and CDR2 YENEEA. V shed 5 bases, J shed 0 bases, and the junction held 10 bases outside the gene matches. The CDR3 runs 17 residues. CDR3 sequence (DNA): TGTGCCAGCAGCCCCGGACTAGCTCGAATGAGCACAGATACGCAGTATTTT. This sequence encodes CASSPGLARMSTDTQYF.

This clonotype turned up a few times. The germline gene is not matched at one end of the junction; a read error may be the cause. This chain links TRBV3-1 with TRBJ2-7; maybe TRBD2 (5 bases). From germline, CDR1 is LGHDT and CDR2 YNNKEL (reference sequence). This CDR3 has 16 amino acids. The DNA for the CDR3 is TGTGCCATCAGCCAGACCGGACTCCTCAACTCCTACGAGCAGTACTTC. Encoded protein: CAISQTGLLNSYEQYF.

A few counts support this clonotype. The chain uses TRBV12-3 or TRBV12-4 and TRBJ1-1; 7 bases align to TRBD1. The CDR3 is made up of 16 amino acids. The ends lost 5 bases at V and 0 bases at J; junction bases unmatched: 9. This chain's CDR3 is CASSPPGQLLNTEAFF. Here the CDR3 DNA reads TGTGCCAGCAGTCCCCCGGGACAGTTACTGAACACTGAAGCTTTCTTT.

This clonotype showed up just a few times. This chain uses TRBV30 with TRBJ2-3, with D unresolved. Germline V gene lookup returns CDR1 GTSNPN and CDR2 SVGIG (reference sequence). This CDR3 has 11 amino acids. Trimming removed 5 bases from V and 2 bases from J, with 5 bases in between. The CDR3 coding sequence is TGTGCCTGGGCTACCACAGATACGCAGTATTTT. This encodes CAWATTDTQYF.

This chain uses TRBV6-1 with TRBJ1-1; no definite D call. Germline CDR1 reads MNHNS; CDR2 reads SASEGT. This CDR3 is 12 amino acids long. Trimming took off 1 base at V and 9 bases at J, with 9 bases between the two ends. CDR3 loop: CASSEVGRQAFF. The CDR3 DNA reads TGTGCCAGCAGTGAAGTGGGAAGGCAAGCTTTCTTT.

This clonotype has a count of ten or more. This chain connects TRBV2 to TRBJ2-7; D is unresolved. CDR1 is SNHLY, CDR2 FYNNEI, per germline. The CDR3 length is 14 residues. Trimming removed 4 bases at V and 4 bases at J, with 14 bases between. The CDR3 DNA reads TGTGCCAGCAGTGGCGCTCCGCTCTTTTACGAGCAGTACTTC. Amino acid sequence: CASSGAPLFYEQYF.

Ten or more counts support this clonotype. The V gene is TRBV4-1, the J gene TRBJ2-7; maybe TRBD1 (5 bases). This CDR3 spans 15 amino acids. V was shortened by 0 bases and J by 2 bases, with 11 bases between the two germline ends. From germline, CDR1 is MGHRA and CDR2 YSYEKL. CDR3 bases: TGCGCCAGCAGCCAAGAGTGGCAGGGCCCCTACGAGCAGTACTTC. Encoded protein: CASSQEWQGPYEQYF.

This clonotype was counted at least ten times. The chain combines TRBV3-1 with TRBJ1-1, with D tentatively TRBD1 (5 bases). CDR3 length: 13 residues. CDR1 is LGHDT, CDR2 YNNKEL, per germline (reference sequence). V was cut by 3 bases and J by 4 bases, with 9 bases left in between. This CDR3 reads CASSHDRGTEAFF. CDR3 nucleotides: TGTGCCAGCAGCCACGATAGGGGCACTGAAGCTTTCTTT.